This TCR beta chain was sequenced for a study of T-cell reconstitution after alpha-beta-depleted transplantation in children. This clonotype was seen more than once but under ten times. Its specificity is unknown. General observations from the study: About two months after transplant, alpha-beta T cells reportedly came from several hundred expanded graft clones. Some patients owed their high day-60 TCRbeta diversity to surviving recipient T cells and thymic progenitors.

The authors prepared the TCRbeta library with unique molecular identifiers. Via MiXCR, TCRdb re-called the PCR reads, giving one row per CDR3 protein. The sample has more than 200,000 distinct CDR3 sequences, under 8.5% seen once. Sequenced material: PBMCs, mostly from graft donor cells, taken 360 days after TCRalphabeta/CD19-depleted stem cell transplant. The sequence was obtained from a male patient aged 2-15 years who had a stem cell transplant for acute myeloid leukemia, so the T cells may come from the graft donor.

DNA of the CDR3: TGCAGCGTTGGGGGGACTACAGATACGCAGTATTTT. This translates into CSVGGTTDTQYF. The rearrangement joins TRBV29-1 to TRBJ2-3, with a tentative D call TRBD2 (6 bases). CDR1 is SQVTM, CDR2 ANQGSEA, per germline. V was cut by 4 bases and J by 3 bases, with 8 bases left in between. The CDR3 loop spans 12 amino acids.